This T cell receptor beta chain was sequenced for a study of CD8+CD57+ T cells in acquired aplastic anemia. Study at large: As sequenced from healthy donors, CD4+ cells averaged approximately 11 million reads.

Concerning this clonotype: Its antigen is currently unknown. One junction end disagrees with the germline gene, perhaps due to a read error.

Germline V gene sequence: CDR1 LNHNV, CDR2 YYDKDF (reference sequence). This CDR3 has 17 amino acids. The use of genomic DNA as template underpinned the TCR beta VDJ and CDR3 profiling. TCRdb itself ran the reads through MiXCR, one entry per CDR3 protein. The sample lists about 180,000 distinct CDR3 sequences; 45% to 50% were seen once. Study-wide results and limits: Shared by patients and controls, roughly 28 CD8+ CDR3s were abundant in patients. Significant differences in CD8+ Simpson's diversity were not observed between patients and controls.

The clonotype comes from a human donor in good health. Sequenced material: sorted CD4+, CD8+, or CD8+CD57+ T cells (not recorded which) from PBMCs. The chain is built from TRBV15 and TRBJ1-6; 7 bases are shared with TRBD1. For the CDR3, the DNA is TGTGCCGCCAGCAAAGAAGGGGTAGGGGGCAGCAATTCACCCCTCCACTTT. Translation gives CAASKEGVGGSNSPLHF.